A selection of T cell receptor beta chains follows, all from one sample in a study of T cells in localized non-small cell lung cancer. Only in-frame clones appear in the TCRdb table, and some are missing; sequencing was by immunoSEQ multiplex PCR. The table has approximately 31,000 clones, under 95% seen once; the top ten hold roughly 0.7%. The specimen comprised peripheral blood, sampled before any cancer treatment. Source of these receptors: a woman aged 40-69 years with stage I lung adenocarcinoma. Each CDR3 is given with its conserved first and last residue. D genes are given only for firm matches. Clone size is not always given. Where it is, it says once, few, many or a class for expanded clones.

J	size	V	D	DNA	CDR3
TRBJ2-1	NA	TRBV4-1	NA	TGCGCCGGGGGGCGAGGGGACAATGAGCAGTTCTTC	CAGGRGDNEQFF
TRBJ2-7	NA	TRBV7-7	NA	TGTGCTAGCAGCTTAGTAAAAGGGGACCACTCCTACGAGCAGTACTTC	CASSLVKGDHSYEQYF
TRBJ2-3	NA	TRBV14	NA	TGTGCCAGCAGTTTTTACGCGCGGAGGACCTCAGATACGCAGTATTTT	CASSFYARRTSDTQYF
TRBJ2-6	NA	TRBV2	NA	TGTGCCAGCAGCCTAGCGACTGGGGCCAACGTCCTGACTTTC	CASSLATGANVLTF
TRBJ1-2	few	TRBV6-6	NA	TGTGCCAGCAGTTCGGTCGGGGCATCGATGGATGGCTACACCTTC	CASSSVGASMDGYTF
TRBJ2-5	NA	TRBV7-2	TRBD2	TGTGCCAGCAGCTTTCAAGCGGGAGAGCGGGAGACCCAGTACTTC	CASSFQAGERETQYF
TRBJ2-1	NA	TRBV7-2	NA	TGTGCCAGCAGCTTAGTAGCGGTCTCCTACAATGAGCAGTTCTTC	CASSLVAVSYNEQFF
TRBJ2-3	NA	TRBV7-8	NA	TGTGCCAGCAGCCCCGCGTGGGGTACGCAGTATTTT	CASSPAWGTQYF
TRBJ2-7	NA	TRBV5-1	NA	TGCGCCAGCAGCTCCGCGGGGGCCCAGGGGGCTTACCACGAGCAGTACTTC	CASSSAGAQGAYHEQYF
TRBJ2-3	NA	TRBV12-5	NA	TGTGCTAGTGGTTTAGGAGGGGCTAGCACAGATACGCAGTATTTT	CASGLGGASTDTQYF
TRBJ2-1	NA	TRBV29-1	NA	TGCAGCGCGGAAGAGAAGGACAATGAGCAGTTCTTC	CSAEEKDNEQFF
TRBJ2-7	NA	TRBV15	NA	TGTGCCACCAGCAGAGATCGGCGGAGTCAGGAAGACGAGCAGTACTTC	CATSRDRRSQEDEQYF
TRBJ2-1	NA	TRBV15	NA	TGTGCCACCAGCAGATCTATCGACGCGTCCAATGAGCAGTTCTTC	CATSRSIDASNEQFF
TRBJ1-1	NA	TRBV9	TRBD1	TGTGCCAGCAGCCGGACAGGGTCTTTGGACACTGAAGCTTTCTTT	CASSRTGSLDTEAFF
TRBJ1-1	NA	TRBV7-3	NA	TGTGCCAGCAGCCCCCAGGCTCAGGGGTCGAGCACTGAAGCTTTCTTT	CASSPQAQGSSTEAFF
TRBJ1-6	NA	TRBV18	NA	TGTGCCAGCTCCTTGACAGCGAATAATTCACCCCTCCACTTT	CASSLTANNSPLHF
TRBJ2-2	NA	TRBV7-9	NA	TGTGCCAGCAGCTCGCTAAGGAACACCGGGGAGCTGTTTTTT	CASSSLRNTGELFF
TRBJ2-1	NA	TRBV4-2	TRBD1	TGTGCCAGCAGCCAAGGTCTGCGACAGGGCTATGAGCAGTTCTTC	CASSQGLRQGYEQFF
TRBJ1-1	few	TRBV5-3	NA	TGTGCCAGTCCTTATCCCCGGCCCGGGGTTCACACTGAAGCTTTCTTT	CASPYPRPGVHTEAFF
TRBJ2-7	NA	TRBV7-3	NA	TGTGCCAGCAGCCTCGACTCCGAGCGTTACGAGCAGTACTTC	CASSLDSERYEQYF
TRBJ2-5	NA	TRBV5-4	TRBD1	TGTGCCAGCAGCAAACAACAGGGGGGCAAGAGGACCCAGTACTTC	CASSKQQGGKRTQYF
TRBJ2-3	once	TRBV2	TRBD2	TGTGCCAGCAGTGAAGCGCTTCGGGGGGGCTACACAGATACGCAGTATTTT	CASSEALRGGYTDTQYF
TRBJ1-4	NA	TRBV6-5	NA	TGTGCCAGCTCTTCGACTACTAATGAAAAACTGTTTTTT	CASSSTTNEKLFF
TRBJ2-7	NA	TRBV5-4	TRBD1	TGTGCCAGCAGCTTTAAGCGCGGACAGGGGGCTGGGGAGCAGTACTTC	CASSFKRGQGAGEQYF
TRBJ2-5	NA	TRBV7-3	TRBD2	TGTGCCAGCAGCCCCCTTCAGCGGGAGTTCAGAAAAGAGACCCAGTACTTC	CASSPLQREFRKETQYF
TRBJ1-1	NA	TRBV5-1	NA	TGCGCCAGCAGCCAGACAGGCCCCCTGACCGCTGAAGCTTTCTTT	CASSQTGPLTAEAFF
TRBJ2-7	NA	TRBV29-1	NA	TGCAGCGTTGCGTCCGGCGCCTACGAGCAGTACTTC	CSVASGAYEQYF
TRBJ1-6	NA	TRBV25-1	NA	TGTGCCAGCATGAGCTCCTATAATTCACCCCTCCACTTT	CASMSSYNSPLHF
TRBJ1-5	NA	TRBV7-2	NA	TGTGCCAGCAGCGGGCAGGGGAATCAGCCCCAGCATTTT	CASSGQGNQPQHF